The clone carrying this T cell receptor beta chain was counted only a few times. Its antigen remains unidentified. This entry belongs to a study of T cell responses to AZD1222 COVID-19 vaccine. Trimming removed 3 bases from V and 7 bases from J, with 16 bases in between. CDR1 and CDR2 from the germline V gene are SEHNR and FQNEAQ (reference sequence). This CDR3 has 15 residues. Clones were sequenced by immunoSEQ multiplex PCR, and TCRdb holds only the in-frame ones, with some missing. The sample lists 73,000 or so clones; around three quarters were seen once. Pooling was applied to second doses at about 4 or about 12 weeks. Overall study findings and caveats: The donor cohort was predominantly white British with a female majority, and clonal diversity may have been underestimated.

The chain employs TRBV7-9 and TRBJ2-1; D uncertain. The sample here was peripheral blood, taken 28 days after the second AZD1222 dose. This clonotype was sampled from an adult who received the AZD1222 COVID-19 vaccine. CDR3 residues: CASSFRLGMGNEQFF. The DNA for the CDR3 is TGTGCCAGCAGCTTTAGGTTAGGGATGGGTAATGAGCAGTTCTTC.